This T cell receptor beta chain was observed in a study of blood T cell repertoires in COVID-19. From germline, CDR1 is PRHDT and CDR2 FYEKMQ (reference sequence). The CDR3 runs 12 residues. V lost 0 bases and J 6 bases, leaving 6 bases between the germline ends. In the source study's methods: Amplification of reference gene primers provided the estimated nucleated cell counts. Only in-frame clones appear in the TCRdb table, and some are missing; sequencing was by immunoSEQ multiplex PCR. The DNA was the basis for D and trimming; V, J and clone size are from that table. Counted here are over 600,000 clones, 70% to 90% occurring once; the ten biggest clones make up about 0.24%. On this clone: Distinct nucleotide sequences in the sample also encode this CDR3.

The source is a woman aged 18-30 years with acute or convalescent COVID-19. The specimen sequenced was peripheral blood. The chain links TRBV13 to TRBJ2-7, with D tentatively TRBD2 (5 bases). CDR3 nucleotide sequence: TGTGCCAGCAGCTTAGGACGGGGCGAGCAGTACTTC. It is translated as CASSLGRGEQYF.